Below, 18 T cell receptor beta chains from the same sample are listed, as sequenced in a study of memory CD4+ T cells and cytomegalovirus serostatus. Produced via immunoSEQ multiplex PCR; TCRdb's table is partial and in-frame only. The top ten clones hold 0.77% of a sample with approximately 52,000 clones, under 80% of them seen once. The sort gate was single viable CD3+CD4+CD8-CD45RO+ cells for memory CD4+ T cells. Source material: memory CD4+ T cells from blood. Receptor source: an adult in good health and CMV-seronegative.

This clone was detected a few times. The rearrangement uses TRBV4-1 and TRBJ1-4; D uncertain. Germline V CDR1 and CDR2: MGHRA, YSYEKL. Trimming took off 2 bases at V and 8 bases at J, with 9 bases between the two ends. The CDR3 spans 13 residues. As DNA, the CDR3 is TGCGCCAGCAGCCAATGGCAATCCGAAAAACTGTTTTTT. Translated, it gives CASSQWQSEKLFF.

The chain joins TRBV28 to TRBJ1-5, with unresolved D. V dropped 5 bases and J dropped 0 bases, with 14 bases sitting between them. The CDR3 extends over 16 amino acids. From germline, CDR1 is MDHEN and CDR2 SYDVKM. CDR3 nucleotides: TGTGCCAGCAGTCCCCCGATCCCCGATAGCAATCAGCCCCAGCATTTT. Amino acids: CASSPPIPDSNQPQHF.

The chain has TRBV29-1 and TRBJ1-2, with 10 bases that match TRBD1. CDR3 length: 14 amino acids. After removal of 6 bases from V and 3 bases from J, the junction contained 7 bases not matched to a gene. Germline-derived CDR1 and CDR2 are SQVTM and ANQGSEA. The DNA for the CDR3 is TGCAGCGTCCGCGGGACAGGGGTGGACTATGGCTACACCTTC. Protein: CSVRGTGVDYGYTF.

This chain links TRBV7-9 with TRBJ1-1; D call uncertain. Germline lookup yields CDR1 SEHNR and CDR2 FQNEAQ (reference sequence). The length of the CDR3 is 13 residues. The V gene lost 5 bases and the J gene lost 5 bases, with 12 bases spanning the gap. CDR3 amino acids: CASSLSHKTEAFF. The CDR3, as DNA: TGTGCCAGCAGCCTCTCCCATAAAACTGAAGCTTTCTTT.

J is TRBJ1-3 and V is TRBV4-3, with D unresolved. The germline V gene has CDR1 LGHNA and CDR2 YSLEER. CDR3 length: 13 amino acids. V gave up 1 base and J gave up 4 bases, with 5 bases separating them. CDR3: CASSQVRGNTIYF. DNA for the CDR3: TGCGCCAGCAGCCAAGTACGGGGAAACACCATATATTTT.

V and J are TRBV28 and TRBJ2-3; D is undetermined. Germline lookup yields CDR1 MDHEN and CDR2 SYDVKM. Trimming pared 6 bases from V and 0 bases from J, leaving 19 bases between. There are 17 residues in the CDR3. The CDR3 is CASSPLSIRASTDTQYF. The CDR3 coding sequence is TGTGCCAGCAGCCCACTCTCTATAAGGGCTAGCACAGATACGCAGTATTTT.

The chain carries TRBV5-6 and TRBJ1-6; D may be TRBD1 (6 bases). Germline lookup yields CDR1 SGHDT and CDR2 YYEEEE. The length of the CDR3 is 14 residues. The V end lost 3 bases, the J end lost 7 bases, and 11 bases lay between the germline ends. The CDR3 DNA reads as TGTGCCAGCAGCTCGGGACACCTGAATTCACCCCTCCACTTT. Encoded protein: CASSSGHLNSPLHF.

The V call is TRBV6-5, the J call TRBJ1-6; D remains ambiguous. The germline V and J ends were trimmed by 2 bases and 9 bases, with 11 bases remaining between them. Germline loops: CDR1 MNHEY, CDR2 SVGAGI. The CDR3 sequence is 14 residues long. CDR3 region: CASSYEGRRSPLHF. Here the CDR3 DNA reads TGTGCCAGCAGTTACGAGGGTAGACGTTCACCCCTCCACTTT.

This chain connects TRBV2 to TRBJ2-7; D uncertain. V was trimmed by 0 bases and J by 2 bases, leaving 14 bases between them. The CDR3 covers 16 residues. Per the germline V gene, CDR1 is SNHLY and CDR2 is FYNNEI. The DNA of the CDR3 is TGTGCCAGCAGTGAAGCGCTTCCGGGTGCCGCCTACGAGCAGTACTTC. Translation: CASSEALPGAAYEQYF.

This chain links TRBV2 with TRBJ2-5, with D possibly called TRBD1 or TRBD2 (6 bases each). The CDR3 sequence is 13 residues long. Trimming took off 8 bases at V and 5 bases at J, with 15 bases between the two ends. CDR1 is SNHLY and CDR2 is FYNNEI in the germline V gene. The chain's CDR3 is CASSFRGQETQYF. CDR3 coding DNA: TGTGCCAGCTCTTTCCGGGGGCAGGAGACCCAGTACTTC.

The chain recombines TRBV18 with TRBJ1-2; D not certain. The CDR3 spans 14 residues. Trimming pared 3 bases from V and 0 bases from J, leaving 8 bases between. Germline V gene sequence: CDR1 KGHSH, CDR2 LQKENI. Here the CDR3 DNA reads TGTGCCAGCTCACCCTCCTTTGCTAACTATGGCTACACCTTC. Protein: CASSPSFANYGYTF.

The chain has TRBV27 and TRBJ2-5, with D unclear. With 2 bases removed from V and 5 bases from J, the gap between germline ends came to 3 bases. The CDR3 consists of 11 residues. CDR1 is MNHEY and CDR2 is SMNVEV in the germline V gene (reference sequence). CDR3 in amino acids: CASSLGETQYF. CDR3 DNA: TGTGCCAGCAGTTTAGGGGAGACCCAGTACTTC.

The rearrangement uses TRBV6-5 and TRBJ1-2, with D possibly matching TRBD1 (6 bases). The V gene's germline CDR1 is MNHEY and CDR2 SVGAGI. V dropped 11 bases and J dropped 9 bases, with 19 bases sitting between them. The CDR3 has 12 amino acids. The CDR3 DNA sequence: TGTGCCGTGTACGACGCAGGGGAGAGCTACACCTTC. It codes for CAVYDAGESYTF.

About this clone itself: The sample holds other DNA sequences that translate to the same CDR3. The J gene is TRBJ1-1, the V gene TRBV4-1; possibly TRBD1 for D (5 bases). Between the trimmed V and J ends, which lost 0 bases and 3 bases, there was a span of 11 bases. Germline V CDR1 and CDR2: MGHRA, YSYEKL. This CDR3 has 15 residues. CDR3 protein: CASSQEVTGDTEAFF. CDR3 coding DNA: TGCGCCAGCAGCCAAGAGGTTACGGGGGACACTGAAGCTTTCTTT.

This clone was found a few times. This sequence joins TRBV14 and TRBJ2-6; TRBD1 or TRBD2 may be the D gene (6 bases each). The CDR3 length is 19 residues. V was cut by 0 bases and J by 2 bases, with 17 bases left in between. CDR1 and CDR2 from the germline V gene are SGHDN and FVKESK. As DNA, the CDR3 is TGTGCCAGCAGCCAAGATGGGGTGGGGGGCATACCTGGGGCCAACGTCCTGACTTTC. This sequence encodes CASSQDGVGGIPGANVLTF.

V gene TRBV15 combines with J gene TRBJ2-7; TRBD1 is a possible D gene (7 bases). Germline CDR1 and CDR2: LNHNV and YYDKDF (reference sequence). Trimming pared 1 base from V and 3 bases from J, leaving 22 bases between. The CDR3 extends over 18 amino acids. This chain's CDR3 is CATSRGGVFSGGNYEQYF. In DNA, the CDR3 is TGTGCCACCAGCAGAGGAGGGGTATTCTCAGGGGGGAACTACGAGCAGTACTTC.

CDR3 loop: CASSARGQSRSTDTQYF. The CDR3 DNA reads TGTGCCAGCAGCGCCCGGGGACAGTCCCGCAGCACAGATACGCAGTATTTT. The rearrangement uses TRBV9 and TRBJ2-3; TRBD1 matches 7 bases. The J segment lost 0 bases and the V segment lost 3 bases, leaving 10 bases of the junction unmatched. CDR1 SGDLS and CDR2 YYNGEE come from the germline V gene. The CDR3 has 17 amino acids. The full variable domain, with the rest looked up from reference TRBV9 and TRBJ2-3, is DSGVTQTPKHLITATGQRVTLRCSPRSGDLSVYWYQQSLDQGLQFLIQYYNGEERAKGNILERFSAQQFPDLHSELNLSSLELGDSALYFCASSARGQSRSTDTQYFGPGTRLTVL.

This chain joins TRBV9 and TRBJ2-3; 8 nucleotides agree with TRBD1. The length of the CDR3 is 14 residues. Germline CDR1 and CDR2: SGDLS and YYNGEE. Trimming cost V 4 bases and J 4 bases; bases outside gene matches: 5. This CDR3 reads CASSRPQGADTQYF. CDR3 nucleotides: TGTGCCAGCAGCAGGCCACAGGGGGCAGATACGCAGTATTTT.